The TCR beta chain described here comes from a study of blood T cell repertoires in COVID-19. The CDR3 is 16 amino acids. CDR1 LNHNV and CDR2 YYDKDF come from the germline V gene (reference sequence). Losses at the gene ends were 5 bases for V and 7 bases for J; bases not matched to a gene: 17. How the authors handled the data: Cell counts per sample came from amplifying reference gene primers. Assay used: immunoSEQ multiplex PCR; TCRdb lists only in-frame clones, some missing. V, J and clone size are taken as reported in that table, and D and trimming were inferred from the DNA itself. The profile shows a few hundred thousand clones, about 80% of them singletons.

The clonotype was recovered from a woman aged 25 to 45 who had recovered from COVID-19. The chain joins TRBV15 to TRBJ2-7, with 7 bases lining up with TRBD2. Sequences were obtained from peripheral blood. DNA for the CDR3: TGTGCCACCAGCCTTCCGGGCGCAGCGGGGCATGGGGAGCAGTACTTC. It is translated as CATSLPGAAGHGEQYF.